Shown below are 12 T cell receptor beta chains from a single sample sequenced in a study of T-cell memory formation after mild COVID-19. Each CDR3 protein is one row after TCRdb ran MiXCR on the 5' RACE reads. Altogether under 250,000 distinct CDR3 sequences are present, 10% to 13% being singletons, with the ten largest covering roughly 3.2%. Sequenced: PBMCs or a T cell subset sorted from them (not recorded which). These receptors all stem from a man between 18 and 35 years old who had mild COVID-19 (a few samples of this study predate the infection). Cell type and time point are not known.

This clonotype was found a few times. This chain connects TRBV12-3 or TRBV12-4 to TRBJ2-2; no definite D call. The CDR3 extends over 12 amino acids. Trimming took off 6 bases at V and 7 bases at J, with 9 bases between the two ends. Written as DNA, the CDR3 is TGTGCCAGCAGGGGGTCCGTCGGGGAGCTGTTTTTT. Its protein product is CASRGSVGELFF.

The V gene is TRBV5-1, the J gene TRBJ2-3; D is tentatively TRBD1 or TRBD2 (5 bases each). The CDR3 consists of 14 residues. CDR1 and CDR2 (germline): SGHRS, YFSETQ. The V gene lost 4 bases and the J gene lost 9 bases, with 18 bases spanning the gap. This CDR3 reads CASSPSSGGGTQYF. In nucleotides, the CDR3 is TGCGCCAGCAGCCCTTCCAGCGGTGGGGGAACGCAGTATTTT.

This clonotype was observed a handful of times. V and J are TRBV5-8 and TRBJ2-5, with a tentative D call TRBD2 (5 bases). V lost 4 bases and J lost 2, with 9 bases in between. Germline assignment: CDR1 SGHTS and CDR2 YDEGEE. The CDR3 is 13 residues long. As DNA, the CDR3 is TGTGCCAGCAGCCCGACTAATCAAGAGACCCAGTACTTC. It is translated as CASSPTNQETQYF.

The chain recombines TRBV7-3 with TRBJ2-2; D gene ambiguous. This CDR3 is built from 13 residues. Germline V gene sequence: CDR1 SGHTA, CDR2 FQGTGA. The V end was cut by 4 bases, the J end by 7 bases, with 10 bases between. The CDR3 sequence: CASSSVKGGELFF. CDR3 bases: TGTGCCAGCAGCTCCGTTAAAGGCGGGGAGCTGTTTTTT.

Written as DNA, the CDR3 is TGTGCCAGCAGCTTAAAGCGTGCAGTCAATGTATCAGATACGCAGTATTTT. Its protein is CASSLKRAVNVSDTQYF. The chain is built from TRBV7-9 and TRBJ2-3; D ambiguous. Trimming removed 2 bases from V and 4 bases from J, with 19 bases in between. The CDR3 loop spans 17 amino acids. Germline CDR1 SEHNR, CDR2 FQNEAQ (reference sequence).

This clonotype was recorded a few times. The rearrangement links TRBV7-9 to TRBJ1-2; 10 nucleotides agree with TRBD1. Germline V lookup: CDR1 SEHNR, CDR2 FQNEAQ (reference sequence). The trim removed 1 base at V and 7 bases at J, leaving 6 bases unmatched. The CDR3 is made up of 15 amino acids. CDR3 protein: CASSLGGTGEGGYTF. CDR3 nucleotide sequence: TGTGCCAGCAGCTTAGGAGGGACAGGGGAAGGTGGCTACACCTTC.

This clonotype was observed many times. This rearrangement joins TRBV7-2 to TRBJ1-5; D not resolved. Germline CDR1 is SGHTA and CDR2 is FQGNSA. V gave up 6 bases and J gave up 1 base, with 4 bases separating them. This CDR3 region has 12 residues. Here the CDR3 DNA reads TGTGCCAGCAGTGACAGCAATCAGCCCCAGCATTTT. Protein product: CASSDSNQPQHF.

This clonotype came up a few times. J is TRBJ2-3 and V is TRBV6-5; TRBD2 might be the D (7 bases). This CDR3 comprises 15 residues. The germline CDR1 and CDR2 sequences are MNHEY and SVGAGI. V dropped 2 bases and J dropped 5 bases, with 14 bases sitting between them. The CDR3 is CASSYGGARIDTQYF. CDR3 coding DNA: TGTGCCAGCAGTTACGGGGGGGCCCGGATAGATACGCAGTATTTT.

The chain links TRBV12-3 or TRBV12-4 to TRBJ2-4, with 7 bases identical to TRBD1. There are 18 residues in the CDR3. V shed 3 bases and J 1 base; nucleotides not matched to a gene: 12. This chain's CDR3 is CASSFGPGQRIAKNIQYF. For the CDR3, the DNA is TGTGCCAGCAGTTTTGGCCCGGGACAGAGGATCGCCAAAAACATTCAGTACTTC.

This clonotype was seen only a few times. The chain joins TRBV29-1 to TRBJ1-1; 10 bases fit TRBD1. Germline CDR1 and CDR2: SQVTM and ANQGSEA. The CDR3 spans 13 residues. The ends lost 6 bases at V and 11 bases at J; junction bases unmatched: 12. The CDR3: CSVTKTGGAGAFF. For the CDR3, the DNA is TGCAGCGTGACTAAGACAGGGGGCGCCGGGGCTTTCTTT.

This clonotype was picked up a small number of times. V usage is TRBV21-1 and J usage is TRBJ1-2; the table gives TRBD1 as D, unverified against the DNA. TRBV21-1 is listed as a pseudogene. The CDR3 totals 11 residues. The CDR3 protein is CASRGRDGYTF. Written as DNA, the CDR3 is TGTGCCAGCAGAGGTCGGGACGGCTACACCTTC.

This clonotype was picked up many times. The rearrangement joins TRBV23-1 to TRBJ2-3; possible D gene TRBD1, 6 bases. TRBV23-1 is known as an ORF, though its function is uncertain. The CDR3 loop spans 16 amino acids. The V and J ends lost 2 bases and 1 base respectively, with 13 bases between them. CDR3 amino acids: CASSQIGTPRTDTQYF. The DNA of the CDR3 is TGCGCCAGCAGTCAAATAGGGACACCCCGCACAGATACGCAGTATTTT.